These 27 T cell receptor beta chains came from one sample sequenced in a study of technical replicates of blood from several donors. Produced via immunoSEQ multiplex PCR; TCRdb's table is partial and in-frame only. The data contain tens of thousands of clones, approximately 95% of them seen just once; the ten biggest clones take up less than 0.35%. Sequenced sample: T cells isolated from PBMCs. Every receptor here comes from a human donor in good health.

J is TRBJ2-5 and V is TRBV6-5, with D unclear. Trimming removed 4 bases from V and 6 bases from J, with 6 bases in between. Per the germline V gene, CDR1 is MNHEY and CDR2 is SVGAGI. This CDR3 is 11 amino acids long. The CDR3 DNA is TGTGCCAGCAGTTCCCTCCAGACCCAGTACTTC. Its translation: CASSSLQTQYF.

The chain uses TRBV11-2 and TRBJ2-1, with 11 bases lining up with TRBD2. Trimming cost V 5 bases and J 3 bases; bases outside gene matches: 6. Per the germline V gene, CDR1 is SGHAT and CDR2 is FQNNGV. The CDR3 contains 16 residues. CDR3 in amino acids: CASSVLSGGGYNEQFF. The CDR3 DNA sequence: TGTGCCAGCAGCGTCCTTAGCGGGGGGGGCTACAATGAGCAGTTCTTC.

The V and J genes are TRBV7-2 and TRBJ2-1; the match to TRBD2 covers 8 bases. Germline CDR1 SGHTA, CDR2 FQGNSA. This CDR3 comprises 15 residues. V trimming: 2 bases; J trimming: 9 bases; junction bases outside the gene matches: 9. The CDR3 sequence is CASSLNTGTRVEQFF. The CDR3 bases are TGTGCCAGCAGCTTAAATACCGGGACTAGGGTTGAGCAGTTCTTC.

This clone was picked up one time. V gene TRBV27 combines with J gene TRBJ2-2; tentative D call: TRBD2 (6 bases). The ends were cut back, 7 bases at V and 4 bases at J, with 13 bases in the middle. The CDR3 totals 14 residues. Germline lookup yields CDR1 MNHEY and CDR2 SMNVEV (reference sequence). The CDR3 reads CASNHGRGTGELFF. CDR3 nucleotides: TGTGCCAGCAACCATGGGCGGGGCACCGGGGAGCTGTTTTTT.

CDR3 loop: CASSQGLAAEGETQYF. CDR3 coding DNA: TGCGCCAGCAGCCAGGGTCTAGCGGCCGAAGGGGAGACCCAGTACTTC. This rearrangement joins TRBV4-3 to TRBJ2-5; the match to TRBD2 covers 7 bases. The CDR3 has 16 residues. Germline trimming cut 3 bases from V and 5 bases from J; bases unmatched to any gene: 12. Germline lookup yields CDR1 LGHNA and CDR2 YSLEER.

The rearrangement uses TRBV5-1 and TRBJ2-1, with D uncertain. The germline CDR1 and CDR2 sequences are SGHRS and YFSETQ. This CDR3 has 13 amino acids. The V gene lost 1 base and the J gene lost 6 bases, with 8 bases spanning the gap. CDR3 amino acids: CASSLKIFNEQFF. CDR3 in DNA: TGCGCCAGCAGCTTGAAAATCTTCAATGAGCAGTTCTTC.

V and J are TRBV30 and TRBJ2-3, with 9 bases identical to TRBD2. The J segment lost 6 bases and the V segment lost 5 bases, leaving 12 bases of the junction unmatched. The CDR3 is made up of 15 amino acids. CDR1 is GTSNPN, CDR2 SVGIG, per germline (reference sequence). CDR3 DNA sequence: TGTGCCTGGGTACCGGGACTAGCAATTAGGGATACGCAGTATTTT. This encodes CAWVPGLAIRDTQYF.

V is TRBV7-8 and J is TRBJ2-2, with 7 bases fitting TRBD2. This CDR3 comprises 17 residues. Per the germline V gene, CDR1 is SGHVS and CDR2 is FQNEAQ. Trimming cost V 2 bases and J 6 bases; bases outside gene matches: 12. The CDR3 DNA reads as TGTGCCAGCAGCTTAATTGCGGGAGTGACTGCCGCCGGGGAGCTGTTTTTT. This translates into CASSLIAGVTAAGELFF.

The rearrangement joins TRBV29-1 to TRBJ2-3; TRBD2 matches at 7 bases. The CDR3 has 15 amino acids. The junction had 9 bases not matched to a gene; V was cut back by 6 bases and J by 0 bases. Germline values: CDR1 SQVTM, CDR2 ANQGSEA. CDR3 in amino acids: CSVGLTSDSTDTQYF. The CDR3 nucleotides are TGCAGCGTGGGCCTCACTAGCGACAGCACAGATACGCAGTATTTT.

This rearrangement joins TRBV7-9 to TRBJ1-1; D is unresolved. The CDR3 spans 12 residues. V dropped 5 bases and J dropped 6 bases, with 10 bases sitting between them. Germline V lookup: CDR1 SEHNR, CDR2 FQNEAQ (reference sequence). The CDR3 sequence is CASSSSKPEAFF. CDR3 sequence (DNA): TGTGCCAGCAGCAGTAGTAAGCCTGAAGCTTTCTTT.

The gene calls are TRBV27 and TRBJ1-1, with D perhaps matching TRBD1 (5 bases). The CDR3 is 15 residues long. CDR1 MNHEY and CDR2 SMNVEV come from the germline V gene (reference sequence). V lost 3 bases, J lost 0 bases, and 11 bases lay in between. The CDR3 region is CASSLWAGMNTEAFF. DNA for the CDR3: TGTGCCAGCAGTTTGTGGGCAGGGATGAACACTGAAGCTTTCTTT.

This sequence joins TRBV10-3 and TRBJ2-4, with 7 bases aligning to TRBD2. Per the germline V gene, CDR1 is ENHRY and CDR2 is SYGVKD. J gave up 3 bases and V 3 bases, and 8 bases lay outside the gene matches. The CDR3 runs 16 residues. CDR3 region: CAISDSFSGGKNIQYF. CDR3 sequence (DNA): TGTGCCATCAGTGATTCTTTCTCGGGAGGCAAAAACATTCAGTACTTC.

The table lists this clone with a count of one. The genes are TRBV7-2 and TRBJ2-5; maybe TRBD1 (5 bases). V lost 5 bases to trimming and J lost 0 bases, with 10 bases between them. The CDR3 runs 14 residues. Germline CDR1 and CDR2: SGHTA and FQGNSA. The CDR3 is CASSLTAYQETQYF. Here the CDR3 DNA reads TGTGCCAGCAGCCTGACAGCGTACCAAGAGACCCAGTACTTC.

The chain couples TRBV29-1 to TRBJ1-1; no definite D call. The V and J ends lost 3 bases and 4 bases respectively, with 9 bases between them. This CDR3 has 12 residues. Germline CDR1 reads SQVTM; CDR2 reads ANQGSEA. As DNA, the CDR3 is TGCAGCGTTGAGGCCCGGGGCACTGAAGCTTTCTTT. Its translation is CSVEARGTEAFF. Complete variable domain (other parts from reference TRBV29-1 and TRBJ1-1): SAVISQKPSRDICQRGTSLTIQCQVDSQVTMMFWYRQQPGQSLTLIATANQGSEATYESGFVIDKFPISRPNLTFSTLTVSNMSPEDSSIYLCSVEARGTEAFFGQGTRLTVV.

About this clone itself: The DNA is omitted, as the CDR3 cannot be located on it reliably, and the CDR3 follows TCRdb's listing. V and J are TRBV12-2 and TRBJ1-3; TRBD1 was called by the table and not checked on the DNA. TRBV12-2 is a pseudogene. 17 amino acids form the CDR3, both terminal residues included. CDR3 sequence: CASRLVGQGASGNTIYF.

In its sample, this clone was seen once. This chain uses TRBV6-6 with TRBJ1-3, with D maybe TRBD1 (6 bases). CDR1 and CDR2 (germline): MNHNY, SVGAGI (reference sequence). The CDR3 totals 15 residues. V was pared by 0 bases and J by 0 bases, with 6 bases between. CDR3 DNA sequence: TGTGCCAGCAGTTACTCGACAGGCTCTGGAAACACCATATATTTT. Amino acid sequence: CASSYSTGSGNTIYF.

The chain recombines TRBV5-1 with TRBJ1-5; unclear D gene. The V and J ends lost 4 bases and 1 base respectively, with 12 bases between them. The CDR3 totals 15 residues. In germline, CDR1 is SGHRS, CDR2 YFSETQ. The CDR3 sequence is CASSPSGESNQPQHF. DNA for the CDR3: TGCGCCAGCAGCCCCTCCGGGGAGAGCAATCAGCCCCAGCATTTT.

This chain links TRBV11-2 with TRBJ1-4; 9 bases map to TRBD1. V lost 4 bases, J lost 4 bases, and 4 bases stayed unmatched. Germline V gene lookup returns CDR1 SGHAT and CDR2 FQNNGV. The CDR3 is made up of 15 amino acids. DNA of the CDR3: TGTGCCAGCAGCTCCTGGACAGGGGATAATGAAAAACTGTTTTTT. Translated, it gives CASSSWTGDNEKLFF.

The chain couples TRBV27 to TRBJ1-5; D may be TRBD1 (6 bases). The CDR3 runs 16 residues. The V gene's germline CDR1 is MNHEY and CDR2 SMNVEV (reference sequence). V shed 6 bases and J shed 2 bases, with 17 bases lying between them. In nucleotides, the CDR3 is TGTGCCAGCAGCTCTCAGGGGATCTGGCGCAATCAGCCCCAGCATTTT. Protein product: CASSSQGIWRNQPQHF.

The V and J genes are TRBV28 and TRBJ2-7; 9 bases are a match to TRBD1. The trim removed 8 bases at V and 3 bases at J, leaving 11 bases unmatched. There are 15 residues in the CDR3. The germline V gene encodes CDR1 MDHEN and CDR2 SYDVKM. CDR3 loop: CASAGSGTGFYEQYF. DNA for the CDR3: TGTGCCAGCGCGGGCAGCGGGACAGGGTTCTACGAGCAGTACTTC.

This CDR3 is CASSYDRGGQAFF. For the CDR3, the DNA is TGTGCCAGCAGTTATGACCGGGGAGGGCAAGCTTTCTTT. The chain couples TRBV6-5 to TRBJ1-1; unclear D gene. The CDR3 totals 13 residues. The germline V gene encodes CDR1 MNHEY and CDR2 SVGAGI. Trimming took off 3 bases at V and 9 bases at J, with 14 bases between the two ends.

This chain connects TRBV7-3 to TRBJ2-7, with D perhaps matching TRBD2 (6 bases). The CDR3 sequence is 12 residues long. Deletions cut 2 bases from V and 6 bases from J, with 8 bases between. The V gene's germline CDR1 is SGHTA and CDR2 FQGTGA. The CDR3: CASSLGGREQYF. The DNA of the CDR3 is TGTGCCAGCAGCTTAGGAGGGCGCGAGCAGTACTTC.

The chain combines TRBV11-1 with TRBJ2-7; 8 nucleotides agree with TRBD1. From germline, CDR1 is SGHAT and CDR2 FQDESV (reference sequence). V gave up 5 bases and J gave up 2 bases; unmatched junction bases: 5. The CDR3 is 14 amino acids. Written as DNA, the CDR3 is TGTGCCAGCAGCGCCCGGGACAGGACCTACGAGCAGTACTTC. It yields the protein CASSARDRTYEQYF.

J is TRBJ2-1 and V is TRBV6-5, with 11 nucleotides matching TRBD1. V was pared by 6 bases and J by 2 bases, with 3 bases of the junction left unmatched. The germline V gene has CDR1 MNHEY and CDR2 SVGAGI. The CDR3 contains 15 residues. Here the CDR3 reads CASRPGQGAYNEQFF. CDR3 coding DNA: TGTGCCAGCAGGCCGGGACAGGGGGCCTACAATGAGCAGTTCTTC.

The chain has TRBV27 and TRBJ2-1; TRBD1 agrees at 8 bases. The CDR3 extends over 14 amino acids. CDR1 is MNHEY, CDR2 SMNVEV, per germline (reference sequence). Trimming took 6 bases from V and 6 from J; bases not matched to a gene: 7. The CDR3 coding sequence is TGTGCCAGCAGCCAGGACAGGGAGGCCAATGAGCAGTTCTTC. Its protein is CASSQDREANEQFF.

This clone has just one count. The chain couples TRBV28 to TRBJ2-2; 7 bases are a match to TRBD1. Trimming at V came to 4 bases and at J to 2 bases, leaving 4 bases not matched to a gene. The CDR3 contains 15 residues. Per germline, CDR1 MDHEN and CDR2 SYDVKM. The CDR3 coding sequence is TGTGCCAGCAGTTCCGGGACAGCCAACACCGGGGAGCTGTTTTTT. This sequence encodes CASSSGTANTGELFF.

The gene calls are TRBV5-4 and TRBJ2-5; the match to TRBD2 covers 10 bases. The CDR3 length is 16 residues. V shed 0 bases, J shed 1 base, and the junction held 3 bases outside the gene matches. The V gene's germline CDR1 is SGHNT and CDR2 YYREEE (reference sequence). CDR3 loop: CASSLDLAGAQETQYF. CDR3 coding DNA: TGTGCCAGCAGCTTGGATCTAGCGGGGGCCCAAGAGACCCAGTACTTC.